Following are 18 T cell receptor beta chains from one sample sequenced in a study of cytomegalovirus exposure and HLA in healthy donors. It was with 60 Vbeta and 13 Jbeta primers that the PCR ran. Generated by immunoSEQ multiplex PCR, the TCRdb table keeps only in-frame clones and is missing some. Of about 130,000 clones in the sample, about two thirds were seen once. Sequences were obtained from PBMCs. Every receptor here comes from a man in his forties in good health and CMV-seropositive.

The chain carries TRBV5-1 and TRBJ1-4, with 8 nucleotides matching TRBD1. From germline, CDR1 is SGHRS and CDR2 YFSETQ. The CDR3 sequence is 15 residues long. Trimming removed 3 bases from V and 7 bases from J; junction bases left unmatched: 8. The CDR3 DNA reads TGCGCCAGCAGCTCAAAGACAGGGGCAGGTGAAAAACTGTTTTTT. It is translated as CASSSKTGAGEKLFF.

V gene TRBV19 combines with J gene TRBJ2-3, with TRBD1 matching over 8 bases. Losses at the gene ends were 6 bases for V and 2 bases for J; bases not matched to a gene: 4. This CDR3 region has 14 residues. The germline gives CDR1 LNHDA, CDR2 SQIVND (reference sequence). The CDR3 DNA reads TGTGCCAGTAGCGACAGGGGTTTCACAGATACGCAGTATTTT. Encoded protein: CASSDRGFTDTQYF.

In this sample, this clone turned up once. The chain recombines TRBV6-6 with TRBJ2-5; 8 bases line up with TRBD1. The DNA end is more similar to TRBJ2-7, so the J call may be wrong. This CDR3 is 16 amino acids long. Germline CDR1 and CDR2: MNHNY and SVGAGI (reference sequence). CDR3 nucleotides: TGTGCCAGCAGTTCTCAAAGTGGGACAGGACCAGACGAGCAGTACTTC. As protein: CASSSQSGTGPDEQYF.

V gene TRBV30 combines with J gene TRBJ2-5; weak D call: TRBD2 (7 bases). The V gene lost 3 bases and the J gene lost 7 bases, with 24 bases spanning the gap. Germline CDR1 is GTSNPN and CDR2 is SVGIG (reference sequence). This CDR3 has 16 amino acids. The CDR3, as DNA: TGTGCCTGGAGGCCAGGTGGCGGGGGCCGACTCGGGACCCAGTACTTC. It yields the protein CAWRPGGGGRLGTQYF.

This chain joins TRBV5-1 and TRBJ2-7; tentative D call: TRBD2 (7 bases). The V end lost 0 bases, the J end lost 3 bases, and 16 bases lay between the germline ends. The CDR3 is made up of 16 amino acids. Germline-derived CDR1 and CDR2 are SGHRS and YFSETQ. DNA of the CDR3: TGCGCCAGCAGCTTGGAGTCCGGCGGGGGCTTCTACGAGCAGTACTTC. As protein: CASSLESGGGFYEQYF. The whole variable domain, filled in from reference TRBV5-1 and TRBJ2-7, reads KAGVTQTPRYLIKTRGQQVTLSCSPISGHRSVSWYQQTPGQGLQFLFEYFSETQRNKGNFPGRFSGRQFSNSRSEMNVSTLELGDSALYLCASSLESGGGFYEQYFGPGTRLTVT.

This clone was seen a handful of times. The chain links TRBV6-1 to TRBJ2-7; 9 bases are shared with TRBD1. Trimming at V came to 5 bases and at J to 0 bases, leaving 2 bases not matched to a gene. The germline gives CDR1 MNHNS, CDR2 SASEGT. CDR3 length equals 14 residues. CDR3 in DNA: TGTGCCAGCAGTAGACAGGGGGACTCCTACGAGCAGTACTTC. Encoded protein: CASSRQGDSYEQYF.

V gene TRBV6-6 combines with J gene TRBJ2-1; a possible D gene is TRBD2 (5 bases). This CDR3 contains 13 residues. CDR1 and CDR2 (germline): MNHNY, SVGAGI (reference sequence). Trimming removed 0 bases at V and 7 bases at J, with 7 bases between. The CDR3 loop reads CASSYSSGNEQFF. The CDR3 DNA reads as TGTGCCAGCAGTTACTCGTCGGGGAATGAGCAGTTCTTC.

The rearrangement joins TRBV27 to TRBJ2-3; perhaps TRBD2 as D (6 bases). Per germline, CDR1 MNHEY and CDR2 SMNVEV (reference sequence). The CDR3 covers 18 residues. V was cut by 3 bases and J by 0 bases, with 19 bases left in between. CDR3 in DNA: TGTGCCAGCAGTTTTCAGACCCCCGCGGGATCGAGCACAGATACGCAGTATTTT. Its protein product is CASSFQTPAGSSTDTQYF.

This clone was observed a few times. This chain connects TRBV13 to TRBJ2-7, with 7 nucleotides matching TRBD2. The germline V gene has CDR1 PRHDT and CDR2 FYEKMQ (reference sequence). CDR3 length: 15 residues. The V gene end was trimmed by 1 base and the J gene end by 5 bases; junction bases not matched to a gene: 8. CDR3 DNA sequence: TGTGCCAGCAGCTTAGTAGGCGGGAGTCTCAACGAGCAGTACTTC. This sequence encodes CASSLVGGSLNEQYF.

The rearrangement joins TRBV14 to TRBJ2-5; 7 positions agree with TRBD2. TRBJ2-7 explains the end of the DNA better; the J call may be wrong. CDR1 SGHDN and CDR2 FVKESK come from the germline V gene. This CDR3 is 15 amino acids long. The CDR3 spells CASSQGVSGGYEQYF. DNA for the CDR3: TGTGCCAGCAGCCAAGGAGTGTCGGGAGGATACGAGCAGTACTTC.

The CDR3, as DNA: TGTGCCAGCAGCTTAGGGGCTAGCGCGAGCCACTACAATGAGCAGTTCTTC. This translates into CASSLGASASHYNEQFF. This rearrangement joins TRBV7-9 to TRBJ2-1; D may be TRBD2 (6 bases). Looked up from germline, CDR1 is SEHNR and CDR2 is FQNEAQ (reference sequence). CDR3 length: 17 residues. Trimming took off 1 base at V and 3 bases at J, with 16 bases between the two ends.

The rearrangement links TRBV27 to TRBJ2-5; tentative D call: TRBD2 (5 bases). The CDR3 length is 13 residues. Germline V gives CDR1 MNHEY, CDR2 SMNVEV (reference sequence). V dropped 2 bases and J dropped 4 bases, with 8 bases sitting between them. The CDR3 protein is CASSLMSGETQYF. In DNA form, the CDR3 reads TGTGCCAGCAGTTTAATGAGCGGAGAGACCCAGTACTTC.

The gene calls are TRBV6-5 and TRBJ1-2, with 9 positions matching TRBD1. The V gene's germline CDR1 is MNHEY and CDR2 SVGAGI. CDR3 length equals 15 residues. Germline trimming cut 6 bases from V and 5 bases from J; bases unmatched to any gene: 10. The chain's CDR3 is CASRGGTGHAYGYTF. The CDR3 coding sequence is TGTGCCAGCAGGGGGGGGACAGGGCACGCTTATGGCTACACCTTC.

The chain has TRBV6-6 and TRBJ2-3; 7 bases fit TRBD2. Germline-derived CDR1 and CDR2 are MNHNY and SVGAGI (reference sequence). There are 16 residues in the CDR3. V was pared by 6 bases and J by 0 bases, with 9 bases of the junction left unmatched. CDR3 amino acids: CASRPLAGVSTDTQYF. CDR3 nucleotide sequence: TGTGCCAGCAGACCGCTGGCGGGGGTTAGCACAGATACGCAGTATTTT.

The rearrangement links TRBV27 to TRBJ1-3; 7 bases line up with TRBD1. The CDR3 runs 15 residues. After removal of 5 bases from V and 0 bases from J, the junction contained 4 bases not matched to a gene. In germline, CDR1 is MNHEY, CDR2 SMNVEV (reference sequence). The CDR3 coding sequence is TGTGCCAGCAGTCCGACAGGGACCTCTGGAAACACCATATATTTT. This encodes CASSPTGTSGNTIYF.

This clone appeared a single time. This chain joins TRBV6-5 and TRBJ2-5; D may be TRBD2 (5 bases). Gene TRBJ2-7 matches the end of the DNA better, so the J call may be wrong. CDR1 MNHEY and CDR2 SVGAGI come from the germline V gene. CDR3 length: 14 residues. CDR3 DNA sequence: TGTGCCAGCAGAAAGGAGCTCGGGGTCTACGAGCAGTACTTC. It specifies CASRKELGVYEQYF.

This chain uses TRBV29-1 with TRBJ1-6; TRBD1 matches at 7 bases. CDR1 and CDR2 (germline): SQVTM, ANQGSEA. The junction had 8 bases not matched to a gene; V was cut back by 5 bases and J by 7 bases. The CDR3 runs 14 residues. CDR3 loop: CSVQGQSSNSPLHF. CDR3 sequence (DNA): TGCAGCGTTCAGGGACAGTCTTCGAATTCACCCCTCCACTTT.

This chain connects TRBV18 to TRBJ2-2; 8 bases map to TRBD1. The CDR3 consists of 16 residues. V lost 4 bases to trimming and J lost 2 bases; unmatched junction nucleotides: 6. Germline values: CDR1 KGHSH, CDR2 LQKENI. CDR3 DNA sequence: TGTGCCAGCTCACAGTACAGGGGGAAAAACACCGGGGAGCTGTTTTTT. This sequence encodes CASSQYRGKNTGELFF. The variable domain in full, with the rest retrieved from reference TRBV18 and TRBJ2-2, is NAGVMQNPRHLVRRRGQEARLRCSPMKGHSHVYWYRQLPEEGLKFMVYLQKENIIDESGMPKERFSAEFPKEGPSILRIQQVVRGDSAAYFCASSQYRGKNTGELFFGEGSRLTVL.